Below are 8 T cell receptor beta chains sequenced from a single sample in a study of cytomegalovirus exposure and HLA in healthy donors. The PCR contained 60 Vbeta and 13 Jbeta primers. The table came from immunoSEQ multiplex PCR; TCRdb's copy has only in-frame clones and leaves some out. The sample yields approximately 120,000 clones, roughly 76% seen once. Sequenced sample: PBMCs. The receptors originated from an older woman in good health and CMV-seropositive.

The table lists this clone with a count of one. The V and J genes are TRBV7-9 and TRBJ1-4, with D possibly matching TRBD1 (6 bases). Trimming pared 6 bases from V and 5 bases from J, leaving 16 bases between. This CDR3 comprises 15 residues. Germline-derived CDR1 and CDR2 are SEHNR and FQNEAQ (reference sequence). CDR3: CASRVGGISNEKLFF. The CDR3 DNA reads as TGTGCCAGCAGAGTAGGGGGAATAAGCAATGAAAAACTGTTTTTT.

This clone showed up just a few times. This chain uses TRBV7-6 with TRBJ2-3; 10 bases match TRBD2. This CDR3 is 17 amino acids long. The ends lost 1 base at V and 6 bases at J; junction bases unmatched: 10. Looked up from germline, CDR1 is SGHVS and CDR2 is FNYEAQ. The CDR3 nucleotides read TGTGCCAGCAGCTTAGACCCAGCGGGAGGGCCAATGGATACGCAGTATTTT. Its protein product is CASSLDPAGGPMDTQYF.

This CDR3 is CASGGQGSNYGYTF. CDR3 nucleotides: TGTGCCAGCGGGGGACAGGGATCCAACTATGGCTACACCTTC. The chain is built from TRBV6-1 and TRBJ1-2, with 9 bases lining up with TRBD1. Germline CDR1 MNHNS, CDR2 SASEGT. V lost 8 bases, J lost 2 bases, and 6 bases stayed unmatched. The CDR3 spans 14 residues.

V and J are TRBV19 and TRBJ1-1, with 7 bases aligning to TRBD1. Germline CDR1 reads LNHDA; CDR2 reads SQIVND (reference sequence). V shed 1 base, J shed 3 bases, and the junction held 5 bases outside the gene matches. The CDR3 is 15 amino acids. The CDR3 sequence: CASSIGQGGHTEAFF. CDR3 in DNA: TGTGCCAGTAGTATAGGACAGGGAGGTCACACTGAAGCTTTCTTT.

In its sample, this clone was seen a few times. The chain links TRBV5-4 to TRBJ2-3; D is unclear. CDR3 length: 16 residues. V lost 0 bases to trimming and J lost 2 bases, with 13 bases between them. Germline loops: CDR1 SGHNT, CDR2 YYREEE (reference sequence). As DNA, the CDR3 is TGTGCCAGCAGCTTGGGTGTAGACTTGTCCACAGATACGCAGTATTTT. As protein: CASSLGVDLSTDTQYF.

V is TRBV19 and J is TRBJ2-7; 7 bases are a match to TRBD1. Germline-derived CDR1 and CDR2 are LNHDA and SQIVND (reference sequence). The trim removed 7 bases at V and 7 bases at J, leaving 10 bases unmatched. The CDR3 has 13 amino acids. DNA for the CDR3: TGTGCCAGTACCAGGACAGGACTGCGGGAGCAGTACTTC. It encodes CASTRTGLREQYF.

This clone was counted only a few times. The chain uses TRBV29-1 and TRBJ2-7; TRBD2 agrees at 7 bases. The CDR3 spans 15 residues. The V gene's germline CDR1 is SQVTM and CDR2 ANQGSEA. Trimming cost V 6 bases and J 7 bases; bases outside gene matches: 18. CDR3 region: CSVGGLTLLGGEQYF. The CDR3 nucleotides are TGCAGCGTGGGTGGCTTGACCCTCCTGGGGGGGGAGCAGTACTTC.

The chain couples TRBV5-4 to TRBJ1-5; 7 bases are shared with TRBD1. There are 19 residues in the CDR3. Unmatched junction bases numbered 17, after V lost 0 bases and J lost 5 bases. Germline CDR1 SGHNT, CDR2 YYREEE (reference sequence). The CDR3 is CASSLAYNGLGDRDQPQHF. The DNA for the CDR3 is TGTGCCAGCAGCTTGGCGTATAATGGGTTGGGTGACAGGGATCAGCCCCAGCATTTT.